These T cell receptor beta chains were read from a single sample in a study of blood T cell repertoires in COVID-19. Data came from immunoSEQ multiplex PCR; TCRdb stores just in-frame clones and leaves some out. This table has 65,000 to 90,000 clones, 65% to 85% appearing once. Specimen: peripheral blood. Source of these receptors: an elderly woman with acute or convalescent COVID-19. Both conserved end residues are trimmed from each CDR3. Fields, in order: V gene, CDR3 length, CDR3 protein.

V: TRBV28; length: 14; CDR3: ASTPGGRGKGVGYT
V: TRBV7-9; length: 12; CDR3: ASSLRTGITEAF
V: TRBV2; length: 15; CDR3: ASSELGLAGAYNEQF
V: TRBV18; length: 15; CDR3: ASSPQPAGGGNQPQH
V: TRBV5-1; length: 14; CDR3: ASSLEPGTTYNEQF
V: TRBV4-2; length: 14; CDR3: ASSQVGTRQYNEQF
V: TRBV4-2; length: 11; CDR3: ASSQGAGETQY
V: TRBV4-1; length: 12; CDR3: ASSQDGRGVEQY
V: TRBV10-3; length: 11; CDR3: AISESSGAEQY
V: TRBV30; length: 12; CDR3: ACEPGQGAREQY
V: TRBV5-1; length: 11; CDR3: ASSLDRPYEQY
V: TRBV5-1; length: 14; CDR3: ASSGRGAVNTGELF
V: TRBV10-3; length: 12; CDR3: AISEGTGSYEQY
V: TRBV6-2/TRBV6-3; length: 14; CDR3: ASSYPDRGHSDTQY
V: TRBV7-9; length: 12; CDR3: ASRPGTAQETQY
V: TRBV5-4; length: 13; CDR3: ASSTKQGAKETQY
V: TRBV7-2; length: 12; CDR3: ASSFTREQETQY
V: TRBV5-1; length: 11; CDR3: ASAPGGPNEQF
V: TRBV29-1; length: 12; CDR3: SVRQGASQETQY
V: TRBV14; length: 11; CDR3: ASSQRQSYGYT
V: TRBV10-3; length: 12; CDR3: AIKGAGSTDTQY
V: TRBV9; length: 11; CDR3: ASSVGDRTEAF
V: TRBV18; length: 13; CDR3: ASSPRLAGGETQY
V: TRBV6-2/TRBV6-3; length: 13; CDR3: ASSVGTSDYYEQY
V: TRBV7-2; length: 11; CDR3: ASSLTEEAEQY
V: TRBV28; length: 13; CDR3: ASSPQRIAKETQY
V: TRBV28; length: 15; CDR3: ASSPRRTGPLTDTQY
V: TRBV5-1; length: 14; CDR3: ASSLDIGAAGNTIY
V: TRBV7-2; length: 13; CDR3: ASSPDLSSYNEQF
V: TRBV19; length: 17; CDR3: ASSLGTTGTSGRGETQY
V: TRBV7-9; length: 14; CDR3: ASSLSSKGQRGGYT
V: TRBV5-1; length: 14; CDR3: ASSSRLAGVGDTQY
V: TRBV28; length: 12; CDR3: ASSTPSESDEQF
V: TRBV27; length: 12; CDR3: ASSSGQMNTEAF
V: TRBV6-5; length: 12; CDR3: ASRQTDAGNTIY
V: TRBV7-9; length: 13; CDR3: ASSLGQGAIYEQY
V: TRBV7-2; length: 14; CDR3: ASSHGTSRRIDTQY
V: TRBV10-3; length: 14; CDR3: AISPGSGQGAYEQY
V: TRBV4-3; length: 17; CDR3: ASSQDPLAATQVVNTQY
V: TRBV19; length: 11; CDR3: ASSTGQGGGYT
V: TRBV7-2; length: 13; CDR3: ASSSPRGTLTGYT
V: TRBV19; length: 13; CDR3: ASSIGAGGYQPQH
V: TRBV11-3; length: 9; CDR3: ASSSSTEAF
V: TRBV7-2; length: 14; CDR3: ASSSPRGQGSYEQY
V: TRBV18; length: 13; CDR3: ASSESGGYSYEQY
V: TRBV24-1; length: 13; CDR3: ATGEKRSSTDTQY
V: TRBV11-2; length: 12; CDR3: ASSLRRLQHEQF
V: TRBV19; length: 11; CDR3: ASSTDFQETQY
V: TRBV10-1; length: 12; CDR3: ASSDRTSQDTQY
V: TRBV14; length: 13; CDR3: ASSQDWGGGNTIY
V: TRBV3-1/TRBV3-2; length: 13; CDR3: ASSLGGTSTDTQY
V: TRBV11-2; length: 13; CDR3: ASSPEAGEGETQY
V: TRBV10-2; length: 10; CDR3: ASSLSYNEQF
V: TRBV3-1/TRBV3-2; length: 12; CDR3: ASSLGSSGNTIY